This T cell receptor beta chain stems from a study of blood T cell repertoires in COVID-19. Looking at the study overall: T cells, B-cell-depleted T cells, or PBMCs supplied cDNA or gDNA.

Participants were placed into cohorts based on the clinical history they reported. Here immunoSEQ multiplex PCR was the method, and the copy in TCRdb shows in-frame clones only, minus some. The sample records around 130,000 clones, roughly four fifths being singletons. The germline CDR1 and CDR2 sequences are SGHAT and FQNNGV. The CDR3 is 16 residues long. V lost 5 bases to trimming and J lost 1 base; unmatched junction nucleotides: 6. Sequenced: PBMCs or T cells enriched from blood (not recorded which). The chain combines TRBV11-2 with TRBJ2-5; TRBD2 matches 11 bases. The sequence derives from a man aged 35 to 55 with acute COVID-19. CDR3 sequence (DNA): TGTGCCAGCAGCCCGTGGCTAGCGGGAGGCCAAGAGACCCAGTACTTC. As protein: CASSPWLAGGQETQYF.